These 2 T cell receptor beta chains were sequenced from one sample in a study of CD8+CD57+ T cells in acquired aplastic anemia. Genomic DNA, the template, was used for profiling of the TCR beta VDJ and CDR3. TCRdb used MiXCR to reprocess the reads, holding one entry per CDR3 protein. The sample shows 400,000 to 450,000 distinct CDR3 sequences, about two thirds of them seen only once. The source material was sorted CD4+, CD8+, or CD8+CD57+ T cells (not recorded which) from PBMCs. The receptors originated from a human donor in good health, serving as a control.

The rearrangement joins TRBV25-1 to TRBJ1-5, with a tentative D call TRBD1 (5 bases). Trimming removed 7 bases from V and 7 bases from J, with 14 bases in between. CDR3 length: 13 amino acids. From germline, CDR1 is MGHDK and CDR2 SYGVNS. The CDR3 loop is CASTGGVGQPQHF. In nucleotides, the CDR3 is TGTGCCAGCACCGGGGGAGTAGGCCAGCCCCAGCATTTT.

As to this clonotype: The junction differs from germline at one of its ends, possibly a read error. The rearrangement joins TRBV7-2 to TRBJ1-2; the D is unclear. The germline CDR1 and CDR2 sequences are SGHTA and FQGNSA. The CDR3 loop spans 14 amino acids. CDR3 residues: CASSLNQGLGGYSF. CDR3 coding DNA: TGCGCCAGCAGCTTAAATCAAGGTTTGGGAGGCTATTCTTTC.